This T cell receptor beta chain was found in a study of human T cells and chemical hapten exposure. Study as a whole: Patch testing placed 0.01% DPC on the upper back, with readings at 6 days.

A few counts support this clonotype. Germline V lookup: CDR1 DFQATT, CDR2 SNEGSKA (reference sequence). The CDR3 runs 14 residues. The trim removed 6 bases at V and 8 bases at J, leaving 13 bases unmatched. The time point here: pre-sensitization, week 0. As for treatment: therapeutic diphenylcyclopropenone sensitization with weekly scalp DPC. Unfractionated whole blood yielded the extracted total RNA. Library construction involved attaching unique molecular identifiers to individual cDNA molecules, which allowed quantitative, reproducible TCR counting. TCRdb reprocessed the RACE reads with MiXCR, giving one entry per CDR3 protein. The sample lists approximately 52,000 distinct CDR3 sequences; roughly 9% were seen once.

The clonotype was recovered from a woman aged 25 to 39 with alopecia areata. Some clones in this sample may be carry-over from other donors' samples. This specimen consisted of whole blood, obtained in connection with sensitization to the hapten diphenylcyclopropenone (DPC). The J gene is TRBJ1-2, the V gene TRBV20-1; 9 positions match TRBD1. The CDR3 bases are TGCAGTGCCGAATCCGGGACAGGGCGGGACGGCTACACCTTC. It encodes CSAESGTGRDGYTF.